These 9 T cell receptor beta chains share one sample of origin, sequenced in a study of Ad26.COV2.S vaccination and SARS-CoV-2 variants. Treatment described: around 19 received Ad26.COV2.S at low or high dose, single or two shots; about 5 received placebo; per-sample allocation not given. Sample collection was performed on day 63 after the first vaccine or placebo injection. Generated by immunoSEQ multiplex PCR, the TCRdb table keeps only in-frame clones and is missing some. The data hold just over 350,000 clones, with roughly 84% observed a single time. The source was peripheral blood, collected in a trial of Ad26.COV2.S vaccine versus placebo. The origin of the receptors is a person between 18 and 65 years old who received the Ad26.COV2.S COVID-19 vaccine or a placebo.

In this sample, this clone turned up once. As DNA, the CDR3 is TGCGCCAGCAGTGACTCGGGAAGAGATACGCAGTATTTT. It is translated as CASSDSGRDTQYF. The V and J genes are TRBV10-2 and TRBJ2-3; D is possibly TRBD2 (5 bases). V was trimmed by 3 bases and J by 5 bases, leaving 9 bases between them. The CDR3 contains 13 residues. Germline V gives CDR1 WSHSY, CDR2 SAAADI.

This clone was counted between two and nine times. CDR3 region: CASSLMENYEQYF. The CDR3 DNA reads as TGTGCCAGCAGCTTAATGGAAAACTACGAGCAGTACTTC. The V gene is TRBV7-9, the J gene TRBJ2-7, with D uncertain. The germline V gene has CDR1 SEHNR and CDR2 FQNEAQ (reference sequence). The CDR3 is 13 amino acids. The ends were cut back, 2 bases at V and 3 bases at J, with 8 bases in the middle.

The chain combines TRBV28 with TRBJ2-5; perhaps D is TRBD1 or TRBD2 (6 bases each). The V end was cut by 7 bases, the J end by 2 bases, with 17 bases between. The CDR3 extends over 15 amino acids. Per the germline V gene, CDR1 is MDHEN and CDR2 is SYDVKM. CDR3 coding DNA: TGTGCCAGCATGTCGTGGGGGGCGGGGCAAGAGACCCAGTACTTC. This codes for CASMSWGAGQETQYF.

Turning to this clone: The sample carries other DNA sequences with the same CDR3. This sequence joins TRBV11-2 and TRBJ2-7, with unresolved D. The CDR3 extends over 12 amino acids. The V end lost 0 bases, the J end lost 7 bases, and 7 bases lay between the germline ends. Germline CDR1 reads SGHAT; CDR2 reads FQNNGV. This CDR3 is CASSLDLGEQYF. CDR3 DNA: TGTGCCAGCAGCTTAGACCTCGGAGAGCAGTACTTC.

The V call is TRBV18, the J call TRBJ2-5; 8 positions agree with TRBD2. Per germline, CDR1 KGHSH and CDR2 LQKENI. The CDR3 runs to 16 residues. With 3 bases clipped from V and 0 bases from J, the junction kept 6 bases outside the gene matches. The CDR3 loop reads CASSPFVAGNQETQYF. CDR3 coding DNA: TGTGCCAGCTCACCCTTCGTAGCGGGGAACCAAGAGACCCAGTACTTC.

This clone was picked up a small number of times. V is TRBV7-9 and J is TRBJ2-2; TRBD2 aligns across 13 bases. CDR1 SEHNR and CDR2 FQNEAQ come from the germline V gene (reference sequence). This CDR3 spans 17 amino acids. The J segment lost 2 bases and the V segment lost 5 bases, leaving 5 bases of the junction unmatched. The CDR3 protein is CASSLTSGGLNTGELFF. DNA for the CDR3: TGTGCCAGCAGCCTGACTAGCGGGGGGCTTAACACCGGGGAGCTGTTTTTT. The full variable domain, with the rest looked up from reference TRBV7-9 and TRBJ2-2, is DTGVSQNPRHKITKRGQNVTFRCDPISEHNRLYWYRQTLGQGPEFLTYFQNEAQLEKSRLLSDRFSAERPKGSFSTLEIQRTEQGDSAMYLCASSLTSGGLNTGELFFGEGSRLTVL.

This sequence joins TRBV2 and TRBJ2-5, with D hard to call. V was cut by 4 bases and J by 5 bases, with 8 bases left in between. The CDR3 extends over 12 amino acids. CDR1 SNHLY and CDR2 FYNNEI come from the germline V gene. CDR3 nucleotide sequence: TGTGCCAGCAGTGTGTCCTGGGAGACCCAGTACTTC. Translated: CASSVSWETQYF.

The chain is built from TRBV5-6 and TRBJ1-1, with 8 nucleotides matching TRBD1. J gave up 8 bases and V 3 bases, and 18 bases lay outside the gene matches. The CDR3 consists of 17 residues. CDR1 is SGHDT and CDR2 is YYEEEE in the germline V gene. The DNA for the CDR3 is TGTGCCAGCAGCTCACCGTTGGAGACAGGGGCGGAGGGGGAAGCTTTCTTT. It translates to CASSSPLETGAEGEAFF.

The V gene is TRBV30, the J gene TRBJ2-5; 8 nucleotides match TRBD2. Losses at the gene ends were 4 bases for V and 1 base for J; bases not matched to a gene: 11. This CDR3 has 16 residues. The V gene's germline CDR1 is GTSNPN and CDR2 SVGIG (reference sequence). The CDR3 DNA sequence: TGTGCCTGGATCCGAGCGGGAGCCATCCGCCAAGAGACCCAGTACTTC. Its protein is CAWIRAGAIRQETQYF.